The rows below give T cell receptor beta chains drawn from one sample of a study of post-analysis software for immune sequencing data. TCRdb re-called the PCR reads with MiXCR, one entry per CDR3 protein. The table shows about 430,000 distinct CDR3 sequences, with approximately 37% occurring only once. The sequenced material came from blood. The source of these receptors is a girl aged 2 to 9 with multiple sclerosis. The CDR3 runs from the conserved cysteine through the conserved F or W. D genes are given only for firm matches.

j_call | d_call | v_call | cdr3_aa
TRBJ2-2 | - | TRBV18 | CASSPTHPNGELFF
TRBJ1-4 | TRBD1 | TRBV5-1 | CASSLKTGETNEKLFF
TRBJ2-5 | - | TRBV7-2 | CASSLSGFLKETQYF
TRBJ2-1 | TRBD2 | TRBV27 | CASSLAGGPINEQFF
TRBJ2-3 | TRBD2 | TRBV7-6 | CASSRRAGGQNTDTQYF
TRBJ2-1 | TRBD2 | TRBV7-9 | CASSSRASGRGNEQFF
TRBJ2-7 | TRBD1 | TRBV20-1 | CSARGDRGAYEQYF
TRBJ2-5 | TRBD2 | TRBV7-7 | CASSLGVRPSGETQYF
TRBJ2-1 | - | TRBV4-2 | CASSQEASGAVGGQFF
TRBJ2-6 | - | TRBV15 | CATTNLHRGFWSSGANVRTF
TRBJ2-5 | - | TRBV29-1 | CSVGGETQYF
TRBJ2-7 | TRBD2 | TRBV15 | CATSRDLGTSGSYEQYF
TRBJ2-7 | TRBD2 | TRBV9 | CASSTLGLAGYYEQYF
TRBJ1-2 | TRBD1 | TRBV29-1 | CSIGQGLTDYGYTF
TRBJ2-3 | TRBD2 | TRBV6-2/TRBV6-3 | CASSYHRLAGEDTQYF
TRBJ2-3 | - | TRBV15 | CATSRAWFAGLADTQYF
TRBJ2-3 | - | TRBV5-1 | CASSPEDSEITDTQYF
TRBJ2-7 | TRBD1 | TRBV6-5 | CASSPTGGFGEQYF
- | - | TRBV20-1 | CSVRVTYEQYF
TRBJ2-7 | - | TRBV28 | CASSLKTYEQYF
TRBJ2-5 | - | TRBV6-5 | CASSLGQTEQYF
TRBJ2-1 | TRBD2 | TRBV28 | CASSSTSGSVDEQFF
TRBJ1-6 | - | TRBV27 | CASKKGGGLDNSPLHF
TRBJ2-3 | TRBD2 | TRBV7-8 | CASSPLTSGGYTDTQYF
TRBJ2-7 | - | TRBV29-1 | CSVDLWSSSGGPYEQYF
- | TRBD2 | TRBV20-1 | CSATLAGNPYEQYF
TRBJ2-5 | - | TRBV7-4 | CASSLLPLNRDLLEQYF
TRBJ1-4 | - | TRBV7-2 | CASSLGGGDGGKLFF
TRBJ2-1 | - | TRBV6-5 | CASSPPPGNEQFF
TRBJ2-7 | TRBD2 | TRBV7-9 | CASSSETSGGGYEQYF
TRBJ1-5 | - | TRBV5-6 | CASSLRMDSLGQPQHF
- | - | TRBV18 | CASSPSAGQETQYF
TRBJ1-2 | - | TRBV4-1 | CASSWKGGANYGYTF
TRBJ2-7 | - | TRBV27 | CASSLLGPGYEQYF
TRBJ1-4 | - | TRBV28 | CASSSDEKLFF
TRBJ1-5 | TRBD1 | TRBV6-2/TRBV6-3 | CASIRQGDNQPQHF
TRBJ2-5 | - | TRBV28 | CASSDHSQETQYF
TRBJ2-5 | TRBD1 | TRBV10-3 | CAISWTGGGETQYF
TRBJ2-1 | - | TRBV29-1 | CSGEGHSYNEQFF
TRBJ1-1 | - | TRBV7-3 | CASRRSAPDTEAFF
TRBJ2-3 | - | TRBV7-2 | CASSLALISTDTQYF
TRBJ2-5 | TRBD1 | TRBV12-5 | CASAGTGTETQYF
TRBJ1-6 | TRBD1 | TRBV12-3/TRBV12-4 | CASSFGQGVSPLHF
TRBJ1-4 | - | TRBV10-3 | CANHSDNEKLFF
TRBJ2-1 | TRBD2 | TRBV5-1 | CASSPLTGGAYNEQFF
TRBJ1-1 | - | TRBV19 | CASSPPKTEAFF
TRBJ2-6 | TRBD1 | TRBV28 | CASTRQGNPGANVLTF
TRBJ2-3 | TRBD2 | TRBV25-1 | CASSKGGTSILDTQYF
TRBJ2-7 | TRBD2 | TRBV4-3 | CASSQDWRGAYEQYF
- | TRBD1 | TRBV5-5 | CASSFGTVLGHEQYF
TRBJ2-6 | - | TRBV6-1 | CASSGGPGGLSGANVLTF
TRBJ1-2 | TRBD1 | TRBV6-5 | CASRDGQGLDYGYTF
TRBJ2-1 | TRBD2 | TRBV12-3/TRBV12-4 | CASRNSGSPYNEQFF
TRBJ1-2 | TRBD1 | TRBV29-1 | CSVEAAGQGSSDYTF
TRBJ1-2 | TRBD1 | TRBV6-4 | CASSPTGFYGYTF